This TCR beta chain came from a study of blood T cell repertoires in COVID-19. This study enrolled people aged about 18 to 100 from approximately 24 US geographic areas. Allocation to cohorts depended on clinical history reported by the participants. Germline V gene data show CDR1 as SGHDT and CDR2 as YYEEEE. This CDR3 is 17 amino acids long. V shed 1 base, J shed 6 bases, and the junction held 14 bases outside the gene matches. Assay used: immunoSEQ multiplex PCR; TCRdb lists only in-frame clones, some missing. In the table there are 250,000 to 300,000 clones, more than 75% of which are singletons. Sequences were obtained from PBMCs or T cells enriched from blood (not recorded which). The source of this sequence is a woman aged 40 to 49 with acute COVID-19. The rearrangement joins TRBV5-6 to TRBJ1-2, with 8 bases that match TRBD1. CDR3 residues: CASSLRVWPGGSNGYTF. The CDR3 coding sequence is TGTGCCAGCAGCTTGCGGGTATGGCCAGGGGGCAGTAATGGCTACACCTTC. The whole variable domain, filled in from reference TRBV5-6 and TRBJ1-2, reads DAGVTQSPTHLIKTRGQQVTLRCSPKSGHDTVSWYQQALGQGPQFIFQYYEEEERQRGNFPDRFSGHQFPNYSSELNVNALLLGDSALYLCASSLRVWPGGSNGYTFGSGTRLTVV.